Sequencing of this T cell receptor beta chain was carried out in a study of T cell repertoires in cytomegalovirus infection. Study in general: CMV infection together with matching HLA type was indicated by public TCR beta signatures.

Study outcomes and limitations: People with CMV and the relevant HLA were identified by cumulative public TCR beta family frequency.

MiXCR, run by TCRdb on the reads, gives a single entry per CDR3 protein. The sample has hundreds of thousands of distinct CDR3 sequences, approximately 11% seen once; the top ten hold 10%. To note about this clonotype: Antigen unknown.

The sequence was collected from a human donor in good health (CMV status not recorded). Some clones in this sample may be carry-over from other donors' samples. The sample comprised PBMCs.

CDR3 protein: CASSQDWKVNTEAFF. The DNA of the CDR3 is TGTGCCAGCAGCCAAGATTGGAAGGTGAACACTGAAGCTTTCTTT. The chain has TRBV4-2 and TRBJ1-1; D is unclear. The CDR3 spans 15 residues. From germline, CDR1 is LGHNA and CDR2 YNFKEQ. With 0 bases removed from V and 0 bases from J, the gap between germline ends came to 8 bases.